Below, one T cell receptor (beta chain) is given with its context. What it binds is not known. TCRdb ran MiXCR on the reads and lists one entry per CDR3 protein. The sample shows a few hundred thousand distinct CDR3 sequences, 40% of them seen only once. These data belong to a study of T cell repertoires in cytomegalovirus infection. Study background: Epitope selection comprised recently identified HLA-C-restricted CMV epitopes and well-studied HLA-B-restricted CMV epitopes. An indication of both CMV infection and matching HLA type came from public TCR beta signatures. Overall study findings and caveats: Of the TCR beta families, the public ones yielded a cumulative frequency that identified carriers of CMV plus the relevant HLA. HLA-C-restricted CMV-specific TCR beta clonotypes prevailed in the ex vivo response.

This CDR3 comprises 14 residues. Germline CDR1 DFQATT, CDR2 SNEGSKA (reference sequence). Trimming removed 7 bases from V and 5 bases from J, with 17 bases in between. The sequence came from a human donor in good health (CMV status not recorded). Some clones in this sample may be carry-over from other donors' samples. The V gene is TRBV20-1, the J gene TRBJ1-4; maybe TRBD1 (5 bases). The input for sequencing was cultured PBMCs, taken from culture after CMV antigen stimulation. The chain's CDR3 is CSVKGWGPNEKLFF. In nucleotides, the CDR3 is TGCAGTGTCAAAGGGTGGGGACCCAATGAAAAACTGTTTTTT.